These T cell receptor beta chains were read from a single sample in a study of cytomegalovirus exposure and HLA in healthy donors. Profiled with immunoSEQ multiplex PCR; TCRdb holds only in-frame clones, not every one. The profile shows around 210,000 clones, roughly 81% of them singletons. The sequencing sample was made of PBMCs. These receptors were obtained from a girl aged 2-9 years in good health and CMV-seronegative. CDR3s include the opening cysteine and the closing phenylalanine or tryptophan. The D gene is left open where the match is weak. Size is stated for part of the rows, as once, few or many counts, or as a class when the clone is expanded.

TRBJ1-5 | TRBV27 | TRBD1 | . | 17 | CASSLGTGVAGNQPQHF | TGTGCCAGCAGTTTGGGGACAGGGGTAGCGGGCAATCAGCCCCAGCATTTT
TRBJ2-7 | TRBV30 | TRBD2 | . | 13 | CAGVAGGSYEQYF | TGTGCCGGAGTAGCGGGAGGATCCTACGAGCAGTACTTC
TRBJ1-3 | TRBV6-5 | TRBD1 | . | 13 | CASSYQGANTIYF | TGTGCCAGCAGTTACCAGGGGGCCAACACCATATATTTT
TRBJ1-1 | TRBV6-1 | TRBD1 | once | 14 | CASRARGQGTEAFF | TGTGCCAGCAGAGCCAGGGGGCAGGGCACTGAAGCTTTCTTT
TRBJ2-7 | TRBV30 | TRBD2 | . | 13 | CAWRLAATYEQYF | TGTGCCTGGAGACTAGCGGCTACCTACGAGCAGTACTTC
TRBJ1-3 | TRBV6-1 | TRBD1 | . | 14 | CASSEPRGRNTIYF | TGTGCCAGCAGTGAACCCAGGGGGAGAAACACCATATATTTT
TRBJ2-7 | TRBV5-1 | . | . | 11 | CASSLAGEQYF | TGCGCCAGCAGCTTGGCAGGGGAGCAGTACTTC
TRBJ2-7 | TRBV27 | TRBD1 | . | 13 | CASTGTGNYEQYF | TGTGCCAGCACGGGGACAGGGAACTACGAGCAGTACTTC
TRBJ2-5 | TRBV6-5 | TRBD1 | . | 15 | CASSYSTGNLETQYF | TGTGCCAGCAGTTACTCGACAGGGAATTTAGAGACCCAGTACTTC
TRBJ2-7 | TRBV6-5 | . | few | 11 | CASSYLSEQYF | TGTGCCAGCAGTTACCTCAGCGAGCAGTACTTC
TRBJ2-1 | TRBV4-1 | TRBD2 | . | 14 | CASGRAPEYNEQFF | TGCGCCAGCGGGAGGGCTCCTGAATACAATGAGCAGTTCTTC
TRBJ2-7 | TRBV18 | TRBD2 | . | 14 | CASSLGLAGAEQYF | TGTGCCAGCTCACTGGGACTAGCGGGTGCCGAGCAGTACTTC
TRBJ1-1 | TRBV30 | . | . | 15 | CAWSPRVRVNTEAFF | TGTGCCTGGAGTCCCCGAGTCAGGGTGAACACTGAAGCTTTCTTT
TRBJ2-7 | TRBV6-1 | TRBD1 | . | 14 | CASSAGTGGYEQYF | TGTGCCAGCAGTGCCGGGACAGGAGGGTACGAGCAGTACTTC
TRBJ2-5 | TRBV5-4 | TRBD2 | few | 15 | CASSSGGGIAETQYF | TGTGCCAGCAGCTCCGGGGGGGGGATTGCGGAGACCCAGTACTTC
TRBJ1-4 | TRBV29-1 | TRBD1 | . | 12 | CSGRDRGQKLFF | TGCAGCGGCCGGGACAGGGGGCAAAAACTGTTTTTT
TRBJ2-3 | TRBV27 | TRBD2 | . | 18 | CASSPGTSGSPYTDTQYF | TGTGCCAGCAGCCCCGGGACTAGCGGGAGCCCGTACACAGATACGCAGTATTTT
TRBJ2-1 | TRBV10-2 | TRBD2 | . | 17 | CASSGLAGARPYNEQFF | TGCGCCAGCAGTGGACTAGCGGGAGCACGTCCCTACAATGAGCAGTTCTTC
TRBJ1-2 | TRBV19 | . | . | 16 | CASSIIGGARSYGYTF | TGTGCCAGTAGTATAATTGGAGGGGCCAGGAGCTATGGCTACACCTTC
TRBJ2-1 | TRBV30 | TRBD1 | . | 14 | CAWSATGGLDEQFF | TGTGCCTGGAGTGCGACAGGGGGCTTGGATGAGCAGTTCTTC
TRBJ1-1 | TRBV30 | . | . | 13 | CAWKRGVLTEAFF | TGTGCCTGGAAGAGAGGAGTGCTCACTGAAGCTTTCTTT
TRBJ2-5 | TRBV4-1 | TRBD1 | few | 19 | CASSQDEATGDREGETQYF | TGCGCCAGCAGCCAAGATGAGGCGACAGGGGACAGGGAAGGAGAGACCCAGTACTTC
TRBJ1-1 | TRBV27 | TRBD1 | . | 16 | CASSSMPTGGNTEAFF | TGTGCCAGCAGTTCCATGCCAACAGGGGGCAATACTGAAGCTTTCTTT
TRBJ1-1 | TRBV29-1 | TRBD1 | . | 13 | CSVERGGSHEAFF | TGCAGCGTTGAAAGAGGGGGCTCACATGAAGCTTTCTTT
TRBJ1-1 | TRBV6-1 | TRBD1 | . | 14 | CASSRGQGNTEAFF | TGTGCCAGCAGCAGGGGACAGGGTAACACTGAAGCTTTCTTT